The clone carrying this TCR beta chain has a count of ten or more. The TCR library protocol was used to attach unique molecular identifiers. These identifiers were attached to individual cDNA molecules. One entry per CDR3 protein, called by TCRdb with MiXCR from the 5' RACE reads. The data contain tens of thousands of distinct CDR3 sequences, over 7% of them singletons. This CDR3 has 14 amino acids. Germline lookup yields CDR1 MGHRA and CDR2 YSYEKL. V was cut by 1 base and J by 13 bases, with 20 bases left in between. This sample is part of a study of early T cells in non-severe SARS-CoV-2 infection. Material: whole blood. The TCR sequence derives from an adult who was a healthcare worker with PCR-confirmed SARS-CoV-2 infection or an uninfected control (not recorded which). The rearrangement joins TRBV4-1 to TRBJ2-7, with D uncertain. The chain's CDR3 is CASSQGYTSDTRYF. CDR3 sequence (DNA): TGCGCCAGCAGCCAAGGATATACGTCCGACACCCGTTACTTC.